The 13 T cell receptor beta chains in this list originate from one sample, sequenced in a study of CD8+CD57+ T cells in acquired aplastic anemia. It was genomic DNA that served as the template for profiling TCR beta VDJ and CDR3. TCRdb itself ran the reads through MiXCR, one entry per CDR3 protein. This table holds 450,000 to 600,000 distinct CDR3 sequences, about a third found once. Sequencing was done on patients that had shown CD8+CD57+ cell expansion by flow cytometry. Sequenced sample: sorted CD4+, CD8+, or CD8+CD57+ T cells (not recorded which) from PBMCs. Receptors originate from a human donor with aplastic anemia.

There are many counts of this clonotype. The chain has TRBV2 and TRBJ1-2; D call uncertain. The V gene's germline CDR1 is SNHLY and CDR2 FYNNEI. Trimming removed 6 bases from V and 8 bases from J, with 16 bases in between. There are 13 residues in the CDR3. CDR3 in DNA: TGTGCCAGCAGCGGACGGGAGGATGGGGGCTACACCTTC. Protein: CASSGREDGGYTF.

The CDR3: CATLQTSGSLYEQYF. The CDR3 DNA is TGCGCCACGCTCCAGACTAGCGGGAGTCTGTACGAGCAGTACTTC. The genes are TRBV10-2 and TRBJ2-7, with 12 bases that match TRBD2. The CDR3 is 15 amino acids. V was pared by 10 bases and J by 4 bases, with 11 bases of the junction left unmatched. The germline V gene encodes CDR1 WSHSY and CDR2 SAAADI.

This clonotype was recorded a few times. The junction shows a germline mismatch at one end, possibly a read error. V and J are TRBV3-1 and TRBJ2-7, with 8 bases identical to TRBD1. The CDR3 has 13 residues. Germline CDR1 and CDR2: LGHDT and YNNKEL (reference sequence). The CDR3 reads CASGQGRDYEQYF. CDR3 nucleotide sequence: TGCGCCAGCGGACAGGGTCGGGATTACGAGCAGTACTTC.

This clonotype was seen ten or more times. The chain joins TRBV9 to TRBJ2-7; D is ambiguous. Trimming took 0 bases from V and 1 from J, leaving 8 bases between them. Looked up from germline, CDR1 is SGDLS and CDR2 is YYNGEE. The length of the CDR3 is 14 residues. CDR3: CASSVEIASYEQYF. CDR3 DNA sequence: TGTGCCAGCAGCGTAGAGATAGCTTCCTACGAGCAGTACTTC.

At least ten counts were recorded for this clonotype. V is TRBV15 and J is TRBJ2-1, with 11 bases fitting TRBD2. V lost 3 bases, J lost 7 bases, and 11 bases stayed unmatched. Germline V lookup: CDR1 LNHNV, CDR2 YYDKDF (reference sequence). The CDR3 sequence is 17 residues long. CDR3 in amino acids: CATSSGLAGLLRNEQFF. Here the CDR3 DNA reads TGTGCCACCAGCAGTGGACTAGCGGGTCTTCTGCGGAATGAGCAGTTCTTC.

The V call is TRBV7-6, the J call TRBJ2-7; TRBD1 agrees at 7 bases. Germline V CDR1 and CDR2: SGHVS, FNYEAQ. The CDR3 is made up of 15 amino acids. V lost 4 bases, J lost 2 bases, and 8 bases stayed unmatched. CDR3 nucleotides: TGTGCCAGCAGCTCATGCAGGGGGAGCCCCTACGAGCAGTACTTC. As protein: CASSSCRGSPYEQYF.

This clonotype occurred a few times. The V gene is TRBV20-1, the J gene TRBJ1-1; D not certain. Germline CDR1 DFQATT, CDR2 SNEGSKA (reference sequence). The CDR3 totals 13 residues. Trimming cost V 5 bases and J 0 bases, with 10 bases left between them. The CDR3 is CSAVIDLNTEAFF. CDR3 sequence (DNA): TGCAGTGCTGTGATAGATTTGAACACTGAAGCTTTCTTT.

This clonotype was seen repeatedly, ten times or more. J is TRBJ2-7 and V is TRBV6-1, with TRBD1 as a possible D gene (6 bases). The CDR3 extends over 13 amino acids. Germline V gene sequence: CDR1 MNHNS, CDR2 SASEGT. The V end was cut by 11 bases, the J end by 3 bases, with 17 bases between. The CDR3 loop reads CAVSPGTYYEQYF. CDR3 DNA sequence: TGTGCCGTCTCGCCAGGGACATACTACGAGCAGTACTTC.

There are many counts of this clonotype. The V call is TRBV2, the J call TRBJ1-6; weak D call: TRBD1 (5 bases). In germline, CDR1 is SNHLY, CDR2 FYNNEI. The CDR3 loop spans 13 amino acids. V was clipped by 3 bases and J by 7 bases, with 7 bases between them. The CDR3 DNA is TGTGCCAGCAGTGACGACAGCAATTCACCCCTCCACTTT. This codes for CASSDDSNSPLHF.

This clonotype was recorded only once. This chain uses TRBV12-3 or TRBV12-4 with TRBJ2-4; TRBD1 or TRBD2 may be the D gene (5 bases each). The CDR3 runs 12 residues. V lost 9 bases to trimming and J lost 4 bases, with 10 bases between them. The CDR3 coding sequence is TGTGCCAGTTTTGGGGGTAAAAACATTCAGTACTTC. It is translated as CASFGGKNIQYF.

This clonotype has ten or more counts. This chain uses TRBV2 with TRBJ2-3, with TRBD2 matching over 7 bases. Germline V gives CDR1 SNHLY, CDR2 FYNNEI. J was trimmed by 4 bases and V by 4 bases; bases with no gene match: 5. The CDR3 spans 14 residues. The CDR3 loop is CASSGLLAADTQYF. CDR3 bases: TGTGCCAGCAGTGGTCTGCTAGCGGCAGATACGCAGTATTTT.

This clonotype came up many times. The rearrangement joins TRBV5-1 to TRBJ1-2, with D hard to call. This CDR3 comprises 13 residues. Trimming removed 0 bases from V and 6 bases from J, with 9 bases in between. In germline, CDR1 is SGHRS, CDR2 YFSETQ. Written as DNA, the CDR3 is TGCGCCAGCAGCTTGGTGGGGAAAAATGGCTACACCTTC. It encodes CASSLVGKNGYTF.

This clonotype showed up many times. The J gene is TRBJ1-2, the V gene TRBV15; D gene unclear. The V end was cut by 0 bases, the J end by 4 bases, with 6 bases between. The CDR3 loop spans 13 amino acids. CDR1 and CDR2 from the germline V gene are LNHNV and YYDKDF (reference sequence). The CDR3 reads CATSRDKGYGYTF. The CDR3, as DNA: TGTGCCACCAGCAGAGACAAAGGCTATGGCTACACCTTC.